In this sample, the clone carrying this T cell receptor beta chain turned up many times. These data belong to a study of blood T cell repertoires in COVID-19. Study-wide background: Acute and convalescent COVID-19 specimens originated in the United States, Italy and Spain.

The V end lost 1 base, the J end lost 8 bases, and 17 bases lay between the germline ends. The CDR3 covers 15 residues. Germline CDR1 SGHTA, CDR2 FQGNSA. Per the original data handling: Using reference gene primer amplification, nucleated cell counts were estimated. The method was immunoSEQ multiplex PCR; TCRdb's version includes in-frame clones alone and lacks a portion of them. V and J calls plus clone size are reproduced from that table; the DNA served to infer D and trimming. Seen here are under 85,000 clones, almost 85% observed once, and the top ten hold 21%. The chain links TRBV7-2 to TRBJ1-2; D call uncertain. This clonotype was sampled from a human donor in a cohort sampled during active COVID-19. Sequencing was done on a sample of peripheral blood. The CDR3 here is CASSLGVGISGGYTF. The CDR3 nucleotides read TGTGCCAGCAGCTTAGGCGTCGGGATAAGTGGGGGCTACACCTTC.